A single sample is the source of the 4 T cell receptor beta chains below, sequenced in a study of T cell responses to AZD1222 COVID-19 vaccine. TCRdb keeps only in-frame clones here, not all; method: immunoSEQ multiplex PCR. The data hold approximately 120,000 clones, with roughly nine tenths observed a single time. The specimen was peripheral blood, collected 28 days after the second AZD1222 dose. All receptors come from an adult who received the AZD1222 COVID-19 vaccine.

This clone was counted only a few times. CDR3 coding DNA: TGCGCCAGCAGTGATTTCGCGCGGTCAGGGGATACCGGGGAGCTGTTTTTT. Its translation: CASSDFARSGDTGELFF. The chain uses TRBV10-1 and TRBJ2-2; the D gene is possibly TRBD1 (6 bases). This CDR3 is 17 amino acids long. The V and J ends lost 3 bases and 5 bases respectively, with 19 bases between them. CDR1 is WNHNN and CDR2 is SYGVQD in the germline V gene (reference sequence).

The CDR3 DNA follows: TGTGCCAGTAGTAACCCCGGGACAGGTTTAGTTCTCGGCTACACCTTC. As protein: CASSNPGTGLVLGYTF. V and J are TRBV19 and TRBJ1-2; TRBD1 agrees at 8 bases. J was trimmed by 8 bases and V by 4 bases; bases with no gene match: 15. The CDR3 loop spans 16 amino acids. Germline-derived CDR1 and CDR2 are LNHDA and SQIVND (reference sequence).

This chain joins TRBV12-3 or TRBV12-4 and TRBJ2-7; no reliable D call. Trimming removed 5 bases at V and 2 bases at J, with 7 bases between. The CDR3 spans 12 residues. CDR3 bases: TGTGCCAGCAGTAGGGCTACCTACGAGCAGTACTTC. Its protein product is CASSRATYEQYF.

The J gene is TRBJ1-2, the V gene TRBV6-5, with no clear D. The CDR3 consists of 15 residues. Germline lookup yields CDR1 MNHEY and CDR2 SVGAGI. V was clipped by 7 bases and J by 1 base, with 16 bases between them. The CDR3 spells CASTYTPTDNYGYTF. In DNA form, the CDR3 reads TGTGCCAGCACCTATACACCGACCGATAACTATGGCTACACCTTC.